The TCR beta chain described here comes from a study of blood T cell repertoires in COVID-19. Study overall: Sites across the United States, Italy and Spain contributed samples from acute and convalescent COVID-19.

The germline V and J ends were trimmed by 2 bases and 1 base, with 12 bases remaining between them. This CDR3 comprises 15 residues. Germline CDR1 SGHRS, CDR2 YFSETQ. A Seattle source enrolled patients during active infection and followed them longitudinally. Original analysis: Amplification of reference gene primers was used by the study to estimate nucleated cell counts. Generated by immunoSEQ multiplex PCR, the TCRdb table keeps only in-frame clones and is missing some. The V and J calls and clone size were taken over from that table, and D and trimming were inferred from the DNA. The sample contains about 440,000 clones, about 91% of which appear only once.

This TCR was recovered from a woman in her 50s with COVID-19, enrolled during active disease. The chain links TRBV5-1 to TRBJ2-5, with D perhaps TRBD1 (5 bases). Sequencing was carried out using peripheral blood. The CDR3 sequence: CASSLIQGPQETQYF. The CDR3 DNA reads TGCGCCAGCAGCTTAATCCAGGGCCCCCAAGAGACCCAGTACTTC.